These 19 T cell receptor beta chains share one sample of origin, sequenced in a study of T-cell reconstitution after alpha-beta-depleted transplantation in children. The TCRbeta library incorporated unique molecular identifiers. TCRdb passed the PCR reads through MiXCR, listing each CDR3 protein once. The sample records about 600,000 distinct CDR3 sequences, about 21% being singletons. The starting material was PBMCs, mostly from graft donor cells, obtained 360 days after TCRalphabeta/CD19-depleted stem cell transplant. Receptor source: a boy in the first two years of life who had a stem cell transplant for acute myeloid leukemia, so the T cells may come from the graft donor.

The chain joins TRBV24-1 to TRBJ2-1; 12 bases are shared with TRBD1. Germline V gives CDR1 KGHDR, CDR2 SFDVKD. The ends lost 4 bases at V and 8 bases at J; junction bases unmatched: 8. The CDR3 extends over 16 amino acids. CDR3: CATSDLRDRGHDEQFF. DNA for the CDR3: TGTGCCACCAGTGACCTCCGGGACAGGGGGCATGATGAGCAGTTCTTC.

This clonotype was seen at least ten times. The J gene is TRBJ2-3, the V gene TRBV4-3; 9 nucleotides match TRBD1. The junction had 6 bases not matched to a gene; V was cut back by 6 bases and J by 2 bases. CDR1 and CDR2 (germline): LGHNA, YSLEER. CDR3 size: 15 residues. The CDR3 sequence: CASSIQGAATDTQYF. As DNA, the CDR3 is TGCGCCAGCAGTATACAGGGGGCTGCCACAGATACGCAGTATTTT.

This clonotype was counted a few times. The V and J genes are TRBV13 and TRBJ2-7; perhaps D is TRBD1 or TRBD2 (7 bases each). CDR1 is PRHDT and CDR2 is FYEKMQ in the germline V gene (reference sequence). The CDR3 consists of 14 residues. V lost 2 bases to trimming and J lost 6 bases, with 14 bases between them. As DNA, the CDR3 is TGTGCCAGCAGCTTACAGGGGGGGTTGGGCGAGCAGTACTTC. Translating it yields CASSLQGGLGEQYF.

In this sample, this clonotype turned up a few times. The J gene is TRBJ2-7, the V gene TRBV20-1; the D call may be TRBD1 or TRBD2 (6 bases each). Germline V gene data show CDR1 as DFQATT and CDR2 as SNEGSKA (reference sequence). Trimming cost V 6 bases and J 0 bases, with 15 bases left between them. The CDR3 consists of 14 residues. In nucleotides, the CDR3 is TGCAGTGCCAGATTAGGGGGGAGCTCCTACGAGCAGTACGTC. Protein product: CSARLGGSSYEQYV.

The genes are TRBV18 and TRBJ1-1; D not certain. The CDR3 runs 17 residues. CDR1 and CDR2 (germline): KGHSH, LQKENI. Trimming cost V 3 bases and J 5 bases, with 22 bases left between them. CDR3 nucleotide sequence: TGTGCCAGCTCACCTCGGGATTGGGCCATAGCCGCGACTGAAGCTTTCTTT. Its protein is CASSPRDWAIAATEAFF. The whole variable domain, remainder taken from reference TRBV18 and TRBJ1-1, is NAGVMQNPRHLVRRRGQEARLRCSPMKGHSHVYWYRQLPEEGLKFMVYLQKENIIDESGMPKERFSAEFPKEGPSILRIQQVVRGDSAAYFCASSPRDWAIAATEAFFGQGTRLTVV.

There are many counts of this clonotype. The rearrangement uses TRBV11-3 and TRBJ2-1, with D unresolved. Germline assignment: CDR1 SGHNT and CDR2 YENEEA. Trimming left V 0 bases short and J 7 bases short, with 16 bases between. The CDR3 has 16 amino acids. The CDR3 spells CASSLDLRSSLNEQFF. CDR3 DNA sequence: TGTGCCAGCAGCTTAGATCTCAGGTCCAGCCTTAATGAGCAGTTCTTC.

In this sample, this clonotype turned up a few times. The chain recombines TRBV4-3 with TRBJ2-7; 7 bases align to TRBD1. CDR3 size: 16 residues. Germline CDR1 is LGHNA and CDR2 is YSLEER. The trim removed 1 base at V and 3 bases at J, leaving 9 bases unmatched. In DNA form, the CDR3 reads TGCGCCAGCAGCCAAGCAAAAGACAGGGACGGCTACGAGCAGTACTTC. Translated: CASSQAKDRDGYEQYF.

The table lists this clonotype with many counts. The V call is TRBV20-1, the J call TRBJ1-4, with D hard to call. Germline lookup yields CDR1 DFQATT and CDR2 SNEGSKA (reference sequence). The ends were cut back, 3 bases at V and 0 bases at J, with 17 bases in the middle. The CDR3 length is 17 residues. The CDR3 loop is CSARIPKELTTNEKLFF. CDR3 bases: TGCAGTGCTAGGATCCCCAAGGAACTCACAACTAATGAAAAACTGTTTTTT.

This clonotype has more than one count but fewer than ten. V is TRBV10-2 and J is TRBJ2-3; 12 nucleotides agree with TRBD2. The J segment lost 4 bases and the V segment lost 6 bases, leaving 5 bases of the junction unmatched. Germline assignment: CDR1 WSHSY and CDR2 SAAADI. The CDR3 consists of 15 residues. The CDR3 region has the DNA TGCGCCAGCAGAAGGACTAGCGGGGAATCAGATACGCAGTATTTT. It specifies CASRRTSGESDTQYF.

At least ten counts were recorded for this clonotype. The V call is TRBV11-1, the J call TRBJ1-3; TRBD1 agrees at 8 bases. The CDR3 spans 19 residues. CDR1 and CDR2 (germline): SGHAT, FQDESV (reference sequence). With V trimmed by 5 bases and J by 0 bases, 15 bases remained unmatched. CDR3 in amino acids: CASSSPGQERGYSGNTIYF. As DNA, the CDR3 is TGTGCCAGCAGCAGTCCGGGACAGGAAAGGGGATACTCTGGAAACACCATATATTTT.

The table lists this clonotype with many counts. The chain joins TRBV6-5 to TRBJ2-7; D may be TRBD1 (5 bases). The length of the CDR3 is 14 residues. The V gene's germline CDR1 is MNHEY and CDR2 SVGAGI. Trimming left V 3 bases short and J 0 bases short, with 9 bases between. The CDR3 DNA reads TGTGCCAGCAGTTATGGACACAACTCCTACGAGCAGTACTTC. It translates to CASSYGHNSYEQYF.

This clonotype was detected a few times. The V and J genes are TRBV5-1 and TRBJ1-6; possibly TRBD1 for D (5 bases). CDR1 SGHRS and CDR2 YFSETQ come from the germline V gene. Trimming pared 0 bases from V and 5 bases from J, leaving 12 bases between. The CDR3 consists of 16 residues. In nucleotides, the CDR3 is TGCGCCAGCAGCTTGGAGACGGCAGGGAATAATTCACCCCTCCACTTT. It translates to CASSLETAGNNSPLHF. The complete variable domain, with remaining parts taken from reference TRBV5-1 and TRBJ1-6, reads KAGVTQTPRYLIKTRGQQVTLSCSPISGHRSVSWYQQTPGQGLQFLFEYFSETQRNKGNFPGRFSGRQFSNSRSEMNVSTLELGDSALYLCASSLETAGNNSPLHFGNGTRLTVT.

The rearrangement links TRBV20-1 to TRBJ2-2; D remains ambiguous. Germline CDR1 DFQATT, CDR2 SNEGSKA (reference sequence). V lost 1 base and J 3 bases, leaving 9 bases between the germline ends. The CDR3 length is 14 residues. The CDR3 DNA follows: TGCAGTGCTAGAGGATGGCCAGACACCGGGGAGCTGTTTTTT. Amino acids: CSARGWPDTGELFF.

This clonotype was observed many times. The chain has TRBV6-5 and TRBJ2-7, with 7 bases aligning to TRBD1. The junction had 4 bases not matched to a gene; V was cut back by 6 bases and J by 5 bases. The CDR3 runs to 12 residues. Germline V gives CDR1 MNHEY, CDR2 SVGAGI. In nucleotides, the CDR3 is TGTGCCAGCAGCCTGACAGGGAACGAGCAGTACTTC. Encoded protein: CASSLTGNEQYF.

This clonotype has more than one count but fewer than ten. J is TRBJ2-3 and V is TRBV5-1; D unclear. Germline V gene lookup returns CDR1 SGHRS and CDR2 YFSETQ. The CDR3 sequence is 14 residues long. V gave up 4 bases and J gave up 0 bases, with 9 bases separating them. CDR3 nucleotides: TGCGCCAGCAGCGTTCAGACTAGCACAGATACGCAGTATTTT. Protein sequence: CASSVQTSTDTQYF.

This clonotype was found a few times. CDR3 region: CASSLGGTGVYNEQFF. Written as DNA, the CDR3 is TGTGCCAGCAGCTTAGGAGGGACAGGGGTTTACAATGAGCAGTTCTTC. The chain links TRBV13 to TRBJ2-1; 10 bases are a match to TRBD1. After removal of 0 bases from V and 4 bases from J, the junction contained 3 bases not matched to a gene. The CDR3 runs to 16 residues. Germline V gene data show CDR1 as PRHDT and CDR2 as FYEKMQ (reference sequence).

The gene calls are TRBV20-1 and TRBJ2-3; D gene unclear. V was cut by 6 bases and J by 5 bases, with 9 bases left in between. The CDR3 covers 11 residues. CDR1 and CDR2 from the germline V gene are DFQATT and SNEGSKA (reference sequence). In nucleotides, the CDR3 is TGCAGTGCGGAGCCCAAAGATACGCAGTATTTT. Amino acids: CSAEPKDTQYF.

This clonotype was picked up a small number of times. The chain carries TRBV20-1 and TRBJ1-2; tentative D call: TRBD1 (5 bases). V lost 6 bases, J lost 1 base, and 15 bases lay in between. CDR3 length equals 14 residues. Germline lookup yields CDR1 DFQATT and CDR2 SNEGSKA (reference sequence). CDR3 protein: CSAGGGSFNYGYTF. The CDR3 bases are TGCAGTGCCGGGGGAGGCTCCTTTAACTATGGCTACACCTTC.

The CDR3 spells CASGGPYEQYV. The CDR3 region has the DNA TGTGCCTCGGGGGGGCCTTACGAGCAGTACGTC. This chain links TRBV2 with TRBJ2-7; 8 bases line up with TRBD2. V shed 11 bases and J 4 bases; nucleotides not matched to a gene: 4. Germline V gene lookup returns CDR1 SNHLY and CDR2 FYNNEI. CDR3 length: 11 amino acids.